This T cell receptor beta chain was recovered during a study of T-cell reconstitution after alpha-beta-depleted transplantation in children. Library preparation (for TCRbeta) was performed with unique molecular identifiers. One entry per CDR3 protein, called by TCRdb with MiXCR from the PCR reads. The sample shows about 340,000 distinct CDR3 sequences, roughly 14% of them seen only once. This CDR3 contains 14 residues. The ends were cut back, 5 bases at V and 6 bases at J, with 17 bases in the middle. Per germline, CDR1 SQVTM and CDR2 ANQGSEA. The sequencing used PBMCs, collected from the stem cell graft. The receptor comes from a human donor who donated a stem cell graft to a child with Fanconi anemia. The chain carries TRBV29-1 and TRBJ2-1; D perhaps matches TRBD1 (6 bases). CDR3 residues: CSVLDRWKSNEQFF. DNA for the CDR3: TGCAGCGTTCTCGACAGGTGGAAGTCCAATGAGCAGTTCTTC.